This TCR beta chain was profiled in a study of cytotoxic CD8 clonotypes in ibrutinib-treated CLL. Across the study: Mean productive templates were approximately 240,000; mean productive rearrangements were approximately 94,000. Study-wide findings and caveats: Clonality measured at baseline exceeded age-matched healthy donors, tracking circulating CD8+ T-cell counts.

Profiling relied on immunoSEQ multiplex PCR, and the TCRdb table lists in-frame clones only, not all of them. The sample has about 140,000 clones, more than 85% seen once. V shed 6 bases, J shed 4 bases, and the junction held 6 bases outside the gene matches. CDR1 SGHVS and CDR2 FQNEAQ come from the germline V gene. This CDR3 comprises 16 residues. To note about this clone: Its antigen remains unidentified.

This receptor was obtained from a human donor with chronic lymphocytic leukemia. The V call is TRBV7-8, the J call TRBJ2-1, with TRBD2 matching over 13 bases. This specimen consisted of PBMCs, obtained after 12 months of ibrutinib treatment. Written as DNA, the CDR3 is TGTGCCAGCAGTTATCCGGGACTAGCGGGGTACAATGAGCAGTTCTTC. Translated: CASSYPGLAGYNEQFF.